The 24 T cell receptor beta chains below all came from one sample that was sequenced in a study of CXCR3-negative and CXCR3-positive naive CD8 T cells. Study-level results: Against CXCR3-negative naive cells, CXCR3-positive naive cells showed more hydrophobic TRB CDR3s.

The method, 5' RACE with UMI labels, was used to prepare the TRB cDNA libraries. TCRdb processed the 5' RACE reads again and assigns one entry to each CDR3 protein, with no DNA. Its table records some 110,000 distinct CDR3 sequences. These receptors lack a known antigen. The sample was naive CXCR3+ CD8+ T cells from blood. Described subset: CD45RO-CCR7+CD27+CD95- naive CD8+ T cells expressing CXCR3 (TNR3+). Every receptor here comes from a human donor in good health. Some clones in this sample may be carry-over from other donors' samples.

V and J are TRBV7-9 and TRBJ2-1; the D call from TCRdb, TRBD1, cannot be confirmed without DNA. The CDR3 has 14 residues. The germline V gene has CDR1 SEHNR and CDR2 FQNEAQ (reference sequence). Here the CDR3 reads CASSPLHRDNEQFF.

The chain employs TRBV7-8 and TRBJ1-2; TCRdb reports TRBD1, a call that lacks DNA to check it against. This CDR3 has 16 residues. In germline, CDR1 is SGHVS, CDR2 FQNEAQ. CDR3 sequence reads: CASSLPRDSVNYGYTF.

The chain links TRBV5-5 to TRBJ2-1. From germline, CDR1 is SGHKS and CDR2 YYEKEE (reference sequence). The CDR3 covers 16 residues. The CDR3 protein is CASSQRPLSSYNEQFF.

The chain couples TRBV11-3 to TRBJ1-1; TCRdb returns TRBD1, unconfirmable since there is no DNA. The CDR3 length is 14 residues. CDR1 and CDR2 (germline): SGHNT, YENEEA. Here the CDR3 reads CASSFPDRVAEAFF.

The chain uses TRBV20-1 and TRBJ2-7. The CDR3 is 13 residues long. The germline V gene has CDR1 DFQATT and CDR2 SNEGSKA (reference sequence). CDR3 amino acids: CSARNAHSYEQYF.

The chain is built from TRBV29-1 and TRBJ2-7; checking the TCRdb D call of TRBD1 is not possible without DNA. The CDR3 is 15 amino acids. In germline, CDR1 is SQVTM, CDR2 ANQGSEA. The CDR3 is CSVIRGDGRSYEQYF.

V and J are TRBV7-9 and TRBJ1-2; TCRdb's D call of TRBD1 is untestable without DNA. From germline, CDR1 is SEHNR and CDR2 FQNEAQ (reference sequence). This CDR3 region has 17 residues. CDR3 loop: CASSLGPRTGGYYGYTF.

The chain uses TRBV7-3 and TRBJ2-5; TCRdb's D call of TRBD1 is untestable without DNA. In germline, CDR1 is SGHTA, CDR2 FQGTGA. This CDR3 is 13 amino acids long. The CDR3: CASSPGGRETQYF. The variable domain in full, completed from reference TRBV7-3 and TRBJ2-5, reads GAGVSQTPSNKVTEKGKYVELRCDPISGHTALYWYRQSLGQGPEFLIYFQGTGAADDSGLPNDRFFAVRPEGSVSTLKIQRTERGDSAVYLCASSPGGRETQYFGPGTRLLVL.

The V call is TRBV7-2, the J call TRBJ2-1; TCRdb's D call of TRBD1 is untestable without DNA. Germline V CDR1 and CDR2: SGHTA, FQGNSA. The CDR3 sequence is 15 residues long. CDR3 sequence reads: CASSLDRGKYNEQFF.

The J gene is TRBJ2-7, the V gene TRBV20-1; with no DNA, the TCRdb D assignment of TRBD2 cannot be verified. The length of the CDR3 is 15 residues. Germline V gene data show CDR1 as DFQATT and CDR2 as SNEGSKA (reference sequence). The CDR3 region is CSARALAGESYEQYF.

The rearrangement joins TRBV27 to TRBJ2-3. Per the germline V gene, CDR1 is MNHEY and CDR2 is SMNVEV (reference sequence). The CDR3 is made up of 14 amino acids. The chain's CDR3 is CASSLWSSTDTQYF.

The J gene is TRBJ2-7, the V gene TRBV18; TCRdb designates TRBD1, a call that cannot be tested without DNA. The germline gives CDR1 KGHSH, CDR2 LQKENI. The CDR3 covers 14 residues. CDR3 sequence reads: CASSAPGHSYEQYF.

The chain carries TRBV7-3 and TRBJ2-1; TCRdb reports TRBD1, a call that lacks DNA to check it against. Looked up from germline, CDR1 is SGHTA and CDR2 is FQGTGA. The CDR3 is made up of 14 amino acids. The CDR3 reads CASSSTLGDNEQFF.

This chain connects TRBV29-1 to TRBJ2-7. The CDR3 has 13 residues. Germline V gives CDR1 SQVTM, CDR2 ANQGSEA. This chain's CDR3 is CSVEAGDSYEQYF.

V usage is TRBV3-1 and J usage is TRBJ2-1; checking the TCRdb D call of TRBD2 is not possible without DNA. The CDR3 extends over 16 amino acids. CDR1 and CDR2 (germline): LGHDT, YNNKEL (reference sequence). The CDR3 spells CASSQNLAGAINEQFF.

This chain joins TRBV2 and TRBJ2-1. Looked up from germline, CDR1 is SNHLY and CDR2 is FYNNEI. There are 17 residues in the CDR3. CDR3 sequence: CASSEALRGKAYNEQFF. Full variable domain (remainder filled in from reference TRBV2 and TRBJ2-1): EPEVTQTPSHQVTQMGQEVILRCVPISNHLYFYWYRQILGQKVEFLVSFYNNEISEKSEIFDDQFSVERPDGSNFTLKIRSTKLEDSAMYFCASSEALRGKAYNEQFFGPGTRLTVL.

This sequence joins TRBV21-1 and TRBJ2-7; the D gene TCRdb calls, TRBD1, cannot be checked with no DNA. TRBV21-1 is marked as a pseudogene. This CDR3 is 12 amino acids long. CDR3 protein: CASSNRPARQYF.

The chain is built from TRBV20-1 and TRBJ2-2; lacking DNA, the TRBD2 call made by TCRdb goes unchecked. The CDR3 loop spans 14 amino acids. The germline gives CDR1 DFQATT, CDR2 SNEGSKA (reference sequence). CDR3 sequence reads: CSASTSDVTGELFF.

CDR3 sequence reads: CSASLPFDSLISYEQYF. The rearrangement uses TRBV20-1 and TRBJ2-7; the D call from TCRdb, TRBD1, cannot be confirmed without DNA. Germline CDR1 is DFQATT and CDR2 is SNEGSKA (reference sequence). The CDR3 loop spans 17 amino acids.

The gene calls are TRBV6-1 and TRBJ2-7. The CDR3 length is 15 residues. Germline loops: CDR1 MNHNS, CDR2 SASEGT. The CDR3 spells CASSELAVGAYEQYF.

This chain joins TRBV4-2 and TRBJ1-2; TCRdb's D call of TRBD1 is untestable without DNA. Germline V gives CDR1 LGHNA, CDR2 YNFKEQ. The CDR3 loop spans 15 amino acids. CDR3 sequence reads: CASSQVSAGDYGYTF.

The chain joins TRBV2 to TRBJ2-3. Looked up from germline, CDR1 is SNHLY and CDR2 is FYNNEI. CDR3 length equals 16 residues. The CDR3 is CASSEAQALSTDTQYF. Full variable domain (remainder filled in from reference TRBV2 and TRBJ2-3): EPEVTQTPSHQVTQMGQEVILRCVPISNHLYFYWYRQILGQKVEFLVSFYNNEISEKSEIFDDQFSVERPDGSNFTLKIRSTKLEDSAMYFCASSEAQALSTDTQYFGPGTRLTVL.

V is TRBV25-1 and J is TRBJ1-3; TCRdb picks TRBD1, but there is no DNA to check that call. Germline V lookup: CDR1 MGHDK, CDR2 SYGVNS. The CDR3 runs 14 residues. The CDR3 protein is CASSDRDSGNTIYF. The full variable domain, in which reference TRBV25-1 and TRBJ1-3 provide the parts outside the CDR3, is EADIYQTPRYLVIGTGKKITLECSQTMGHDKMYWYQQDPGMELHLIHYSYGVNSTEKGDLSSESTVSRIRTEHFPLTLESARPSHTSQYLCASSDRDSGNTIYFGEGSWLTVV.

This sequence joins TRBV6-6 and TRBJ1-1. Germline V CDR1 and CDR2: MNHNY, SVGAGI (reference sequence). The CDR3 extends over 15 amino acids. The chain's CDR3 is CASSYSRGKSTEAFF.